The 31 T cell receptor beta chains listed next were all sequenced from one sample in a study of human T cells and chemical hapten exposure. TCRdb independently ran MiXCR on the RACE reads; one entry per CDR3 protein. Among just under 40,000 distinct CDR3 sequences listed, 12% were seen once. Stated time point: patch test 3, about 24 weeks after DPC sensitization. The treatment is: therapeutic diphenylcyclopropenone sensitization with weekly scalp DPC. The starting material, unfractionated whole blood, was used for total RNA extraction. Sequencing used whole blood, obtained in connection with sensitization to the hapten diphenylcyclopropenone (DPC). The source of these receptors is a woman aged 40 to 49 with alopecia areata. Some clones in this sample may be carry-over from other donors' samples.

This clonotype appeared many times. The rearrangement joins TRBV27 to TRBJ1-2; D gene unclear. This CDR3 is built from 12 residues. V was shortened by 4 bases and J by 8 bases, with 11 bases between the two germline ends. From germline, CDR1 is MNHEY and CDR2 SMNVEV (reference sequence). CDR3 amino acids: CASSSPPRGYTF. CDR3 nucleotide sequence: TGTGCCAGCAGTTCCCCCCCACGGGGCTACACCTTC.

The chain uses TRBV19 and TRBJ1-1; possibly TRBD1 for D (6 bases). The V end was cut by 5 bases, the J end by 0 bases, with 13 bases between. CDR1 is LNHDA and CDR2 is SQIVND in the germline V gene (reference sequence). CDR3 size: 15 residues. The CDR3 protein is CASSLGTHLNTEAFF. In nucleotides, the CDR3 is TGTGCCAGTAGTCTAGGGACACACCTGAACACTGAAGCTTTCTTT.

The chain has TRBV3-1 and TRBJ2-3; the match to TRBD2 covers 8 bases. Losses at the gene ends were 3 bases for V and 9 bases for J; bases not matched to a gene: 8. The CDR3 spans 14 residues. Per the germline V gene, CDR1 is LGHDT and CDR2 is YNNKEL (reference sequence). The CDR3 DNA follows: TGTGCCAGCAGCCATGGACTAGCCGAGAAGACGCAGTATTTT. It translates to CASSHGLAEKTQYF.

There are many counts of this clonotype. The chain links TRBV24-1 to TRBJ2-1, with TRBD2 identical over 7 bases. Germline CDR1 KGHDR, CDR2 SFDVKD. The J segment lost 5 bases and the V segment lost 0 bases, leaving 6 bases of the junction unmatched. The CDR3 sequence is 16 residues long. Here the CDR3 DNA reads TGTGCCACCAGTGATTTGGAGGGAGGGCTACACAATGAGCAGTTCTTC. Translating it yields CATSDLEGGLHNEQFF.

This clonotype was observed at least ten times. The chain combines TRBV27 with TRBJ1-5; D unclear. The CDR3 has 15 amino acids. Germline V lookup: CDR1 MNHEY, CDR2 SMNVEV (reference sequence). The V end lost 2 bases, the J end lost 8 bases, and 16 bases lay between the germline ends. The CDR3 is CASSLTSRGREPQHF. In nucleotides, the CDR3 is TGTGCCAGCAGTTTAACGTCGAGAGGGAGGGAGCCCCAGCATTTT.

This clonotype showed up many times. CDR3 residues: CASRYTDTQYF. The CDR3, as DNA: TGTGCCAGCAGGTACACAGATACGCAGTATTTT. The chain couples TRBV28 to TRBJ2-3; the D is unclear. This CDR3 has 11 amino acids. V lost 6 bases and J 2 bases, leaving 3 bases between the germline ends. Per the germline V gene, CDR1 is MDHEN and CDR2 is SYDVKM.

V gene TRBV9 combines with J gene TRBJ1-5, with D unclear. Germline V CDR1 and CDR2: SGDLS, YYNGEE. V shed 0 bases and J shed 2 bases, with 6 bases lying between them. This CDR3 is 14 amino acids long. CDR3 sequence (DNA): TGTGCCAGCAGCGTAGGAGGCCGCAATCAGCCCCAGCATTTT. Its translation: CASSVGGRNQPQHF.

CDR3 bases: TGTGCCAGCAGCCCCGGGACAGGGCGCAATCAGCCCCAGCATTTT. Its protein is CASSPGTGRNQPQHF. V and J are TRBV7-6 and TRBJ1-5; 9 positions agree with TRBD1. V shed 5 bases, J shed 2 bases, and the junction held 4 bases outside the gene matches. Germline V gene sequence: CDR1 SGHVS, CDR2 FNYEAQ. The CDR3 has 15 amino acids.

This chain connects TRBV5-1 to TRBJ2-7; a possible D gene is TRBD1 (5 bases). The CDR3 runs 14 residues. Germline V gives CDR1 SGHRS, CDR2 YFSETQ. Trimming cost V 3 bases and J 1 base, with 11 bases left between them. CDR3 DNA sequence: TGCGCCAGCAGCTCATTCCCAGGGTCCTACGAGCAGTACTTC. Its protein is CASSSFPGSYEQYF.

In its sample, this clonotype was seen many times. This sequence joins TRBV28 and TRBJ1-1; 9 bases line up with TRBD1. V trimming: 8 bases; J trimming: 3 bases; junction bases outside the gene matches: 10. The CDR3 totals 15 residues. Germline CDR1 reads MDHEN; CDR2 reads SYDVKM. The DNA for the CDR3 is TGTGCCAGCTCCGGGACAGGGTCTCCCCACACTGAAGCTTTCTTT. It yields the protein CASSGTGSPHTEAFF.

The chain uses TRBV4-2 and TRBJ2-2, with 10 bases matching TRBD2. CDR1 is LGHNA, CDR2 YNFKEQ, per germline. There are 15 residues in the CDR3. Trimming removed 5 bases from V and 6 bases from J; junction bases left unmatched: 6. For the CDR3, the DNA is TGTGCCAGCAGCGGAGCGGGACTAGCGCCCGGGGAGCTGTTTTTT. Residues: CASSGAGLAPGELFF.

The sample holds a few counts of this clonotype. V and J are TRBV29-1 and TRBJ1-1; D is unresolved. This CDR3 spans 13 amino acids. Germline CDR1 is SQVTM and CDR2 is ANQGSEA. V shed 8 bases and J shed 3 bases, with 16 bases lying between them. Written as DNA, the CDR3 is TGCAGCTTCAGGTGGCTCAGCGACACTGAAGCTTTCTTT. Its translation: CSFRWLSDTEAFF.

This clonotype was seen repeatedly, ten times or more. The J gene is TRBJ1-5, the V gene TRBV6-2 or TRBV6-3; a weak D match, TRBD1 (5 bases). The CDR3 sequence is 11 residues long. CDR1 MNHEY and CDR2 SVGEGT come from the germline V gene. V was cut by 10 bases and J by 3 bases, with 7 bases left in between. The CDR3 nucleotides are TGTGCCACGGGACTCAATCAGCCCCAGCATTTT. Translated, it gives CATGLNQPQHF.

The chain recombines TRBV20-1 with TRBJ1-4, with 9 nucleotides matching TRBD1. Unmatched junction bases numbered 10, after V lost 4 bases and J lost 1 base. Germline V gives CDR1 DFQATT, CDR2 SNEGSKA (reference sequence). The CDR3 is 17 amino acids. The CDR3 region has the DNA TGCAGTGCTACTCGCATCGGACAGGGGTTAACTAATGAAAAACTGTTTTTT. Residues: CSATRIGQGLTNEKLFF.

This clonotype has a count of ten or more. The chain links TRBV2 to TRBJ1-2; D unresolved. V dropped 6 bases and J dropped 4 bases, with 9 bases sitting between them. Per the germline V gene, CDR1 is SNHLY and CDR2 is FYNNEI. This CDR3 is built from 12 residues. The CDR3 loop reads CASRGDTYGYTF. For the CDR3, the DNA is TGTGCCAGCAGAGGAGACACCTATGGCTACACCTTC. The full variable domain, its missing parts supplied by reference TRBV2 and TRBJ1-2, is EPEVTQTPSHQVTQMGQEVILRCVPISNHLYFYWYRQILGQKVEFLVSFYNNEISEKSEIFDDQFSVERPDGSNFTLKIRSTKLEDSAMYFCASRGDTYGYTFGSGTRLTVV.

This clonotype was found many times. The CDR3 DNA is TGTGCCACCAGTAAGATTCGGAAGGGATCTGGGGGTGATACCGGGGAGCTGTTTTTT. Translation: CATSKIRKGSGGDTGELFF. V gene TRBV24-1 combines with J gene TRBJ2-2; D possibly uses TRBD1 or TRBD2 (5 bases each). The germline CDR1 and CDR2 sequences are KGHDR and SFDVKD. The length of the CDR3 is 19 residues. Trimming left V 6 bases short and J 5 bases short, with 27 bases between.

This clonotype appeared a few times. This chain links TRBV9 with TRBJ2-1, with D unclear. Germline assignment: CDR1 SGDLS and CDR2 YYNGEE. The CDR3 is 14 residues long. Trimming cost V 0 bases and J 7 bases, with 11 bases left between them. In DNA, the CDR3 is TGTGCCAGCAGCGTAGATGGTAGAGGTAATGAGCAGTTCTTC. This translates into CASSVDGRGNEQFF.

This chain links TRBV29-1 with TRBJ2-1; 9 bases align to TRBD2. CDR1 and CDR2 from the germline V gene are SQVTM and ANQGSEA. V lost 0 bases, J lost 0 bases, and 3 bases stayed unmatched. The CDR3 extends over 16 amino acids. The CDR3 bases are TGCAGCGTTGAAGAGTTAGCGGGAGACTCCTACAATGAGCAGTTCTTC. It translates to CSVEELAGDSYNEQFF.

The sample holds many counts of this clonotype. This chain connects TRBV29-1 to TRBJ2-1, with 7 bases that match TRBD1. The CDR3 loop spans 11 amino acids. From germline, CDR1 is SQVTM and CDR2 ANQGSEA. The ends lost 8 bases at V and 4 bases at J; junction bases unmatched: 2. The CDR3 protein is CSLDRYNEQFF. In DNA, the CDR3 is TGCAGCTTGGACAGGTACAATGAGCAGTTCTTC.

This clonotype was seen ten or more times. The chain carries TRBV9 and TRBJ2-2, with unresolved D. The CDR3 is made up of 13 amino acids. The V end lost 4 bases, the J end lost 8 bases, and 12 bases lay between the germline ends. The germline V gene encodes CDR1 SGDLS and CDR2 YYNGEE. The CDR3 DNA is TGTGCCAGCAGCCCCCGGACCGCAGGGGAGCTGTTTTTT. Its translation: CASSPRTAGELFF.

Turning to this clonotype: Possible read error: a much larger clone is one base away. The chain is built from TRBV19 and TRBJ2-3; TRBD1 might be the D (6 bases). Germline V gene data show CDR1 as LNHDA and CDR2 as SQIVND (reference sequence). The CDR3 is made up of 15 amino acids. With 3 bases removed from V and 5 bases from J, the gap between germline ends came to 15 bases. This CDR3 reads CASSITDSFLDTQYF. CDR3 nucleotides: TGTGCCAGTAGTATCACGGACAGCTTTCTAGATACGCAGTATTTT.

The rearrangement uses TRBV12-3 or TRBV12-4 and TRBJ2-2, with D uncertain. The CDR3 covers 17 residues. The germline V and J ends were trimmed by 4 bases and 2 bases, with 17 bases remaining between them. The CDR3 region is CASSWASRRTNTGELFF. DNA of the CDR3: TGTGCCAGCAGTTGGGCATCGCGGCGGACCAACACCGGGGAGCTGTTTTTT.

This clonotype was picked up many times. The CDR3 DNA follows: TGTGCCAGCAGCCAACTATCAGGGGCCACTGAAGCTTTCTTT. Translation gives CASSQLSGATEAFF. The V and J genes are TRBV4-2 and TRBJ1-1; tentative D call: TRBD1 (6 bases). Per germline, CDR1 LGHNA and CDR2 YNFKEQ. The germline V and J ends were trimmed by 2 bases and 4 bases, with 11 bases remaining between them. The CDR3 runs 14 residues.

In its sample, this clonotype was seen many times. The chain uses TRBV29-1 and TRBJ2-1; TRBD2 aligns across 11 bases. This CDR3 region has 15 residues. V lost 7 bases and J lost 3; bases outside the gene matches: 8. Germline assignment: CDR1 SQVTM and CDR2 ANQGSEA. The CDR3 loop is CSAILAGVRYNEQFF. The CDR3 bases are TGCAGCGCCATACTAGCGGGAGTTCGCTACAATGAGCAGTTCTTC.

There are many counts of this clonotype. The genes are TRBV10-3 and TRBJ2-7; 8 nucleotides align to TRBD1. The CDR3 consists of 14 residues. After removal of 10 bases from V and 0 bases from J, the junction contained 8 bases not matched to a gene. The germline V gene has CDR1 ENHRY and CDR2 SYGVKD. The CDR3 DNA reads TGTGCCACCAGAACAGGGGGTTACTCCTACGAGCAGTACTTC. Protein product: CATRTGGYSYEQYF.

The gene calls are TRBV7-6 and TRBJ2-1; no firm D call. Trimming took 5 bases from V and 6 from J, leaving 11 bases between them. The CDR3 sequence is 13 residues long. Per germline, CDR1 SGHVS and CDR2 FNYEAQ. CDR3 coding DNA: TGTGCCAGCAGCAGCACGTGGGGCAATGAGCAGTTCTTC. Protein sequence: CASSSTWGNEQFF.

The V and J genes are TRBV28 and TRBJ2-5, with 8 bases lining up with TRBD2. J was trimmed by 1 base and V by 6 bases; bases with no gene match: 1. Germline CDR1 is MDHEN and CDR2 is SYDVKM. This CDR3 is built from 13 residues. CDR3 coding DNA: TGTGCCAGCAGAACTAGCGGCCAAGAGACCCAGTACTTC. This gives the protein CASRTSGQETQYF.

This clonotype was seen many times. This chain links TRBV6-5 with TRBJ1-6; D is undetermined. V was trimmed by 5 bases and J by 12 bases, leaving 8 bases between them. The CDR3 is 11 amino acids. Germline CDR1 reads MNHEY; CDR2 reads SVGAGI. This CDR3 reads CASSRWRPLHF. The CDR3, as DNA: TGTGCCAGCAGTCGTTGGAGACCCCTCCACTTT.

The CDR3 nucleotides read TGTGCCAGCAGCCAAGTCAGCCTGACCTACGAGCAGTACTTC. This translates into CASSQVSLTYEQYF. This chain connects TRBV3-1 to TRBJ2-7; no firm D call. The germline gives CDR1 LGHDT, CDR2 YNNKEL (reference sequence). Trimming took off 1 base at V and 2 bases at J, with 9 bases between the two ends. This CDR3 has 14 amino acids.

V gene TRBV29-1 combines with J gene TRBJ2-7; D gene unclear. Trimming stripped 4 bases from V and 2 bases from J, with 18 bases between. CDR1 and CDR2 from the germline V gene are SQVTM and ANQGSEA. The CDR3 sequence is 15 residues long. DNA for the CDR3: TGCAGCGTTGCGCCCCAGAGCGTAGGGACCTACGAGCAGTACTTC. This encodes CSVAPQSVGTYEQYF.

This chain links TRBV6-5 with TRBJ2-4; D unclear. There are 13 residues in the CDR3. Germline CDR1 is MNHEY and CDR2 is SVGAGI. V was shortened by 6 bases and J by 1 base, with 7 bases between the two germline ends. The CDR3 DNA sequence: TGTGCCAGCAGCAACTATGCCAAAAACATTCAGTACTTC. Its translation: CASSNYAKNIQYF.